Following are 11 T cell receptor beta chains from one sample sequenced in a study of blood T cell repertoires in COVID-19. Here immunoSEQ multiplex PCR was the method, and the copy in TCRdb shows in-frame clones only, minus some. The table includes about 190,000 clones, approximately 91% detected once. Sequencing was done on a sample of peripheral blood. These receptor sequences come from a woman in her forties who had recovered from COVID-19.

The rearrangement links TRBV3-1 (or the pseudogene TRBV3-2) to TRBJ1-1; no clear D gene. Germline values: CDR1 LGHDT, CDR2 YNNKEL (reference sequence). CDR3 length: 12 residues. The V end was cut by 6 bases, the J end by 8 bases, with 13 bases between. CDR3 bases: TGTGCCAGCAGTGGGGAGGGTATCGAAGCTTTCTTT. Protein product: CASSGEGIEAFF.

The table lists this clone with a few counts. J is TRBJ1-5 and V is TRBV15, with D perhaps TRBD1 (6 bases). Germline CDR1 reads LNHNV; CDR2 reads YYDKDF (reference sequence). V lost 4 bases to trimming and J lost 4 bases, with 14 bases between them. CDR3 length: 15 residues. The CDR3 sequence is CATSTKQGPNQPQHF. The CDR3 DNA is TGTGCCACCAGCACGAAACAGGGACCAAATCAGCCCCAGCATTTT. Full variable domain (outside the CDR3, taken from reference TRBV15 and TRBJ1-5): DAMVIQNPRYQVTQFGKPVTLSCSQTLNHNVMYWYQQKSSQAPKLLFHYYDKDFNNEADTPDNFQSRRPNTSFCFLDIRSPGLGDTAMYLCATSTKQGPNQPQHFGDGTRLSIL.

V is TRBV30 and J is TRBJ2-1; the D is unclear. CDR3 length: 14 residues. In germline, CDR1 is GTSNPN, CDR2 SVGIG (reference sequence). Trimming stripped 0 bases from V and 4 bases from J, with 10 bases between. In nucleotides, the CDR3 is TGTGCCTGGAGTGTTTACCTGCTATACAATGAGCAGTTCTTC. Its translation is CAWSVYLLYNEQFF.

CDR3 nucleotide sequence: TGTGCCAGCAAACAGGGTAGTTCAGCGGTCGAGCAGTACTTC. Translation: CASKQGSSAVEQYF. The chain uses TRBV2 and TRBJ2-7; possible D gene TRBD1, 6 bases. CDR1 SNHLY and CDR2 FYNNEI come from the germline V gene. CDR3 size: 14 residues. V lost 7 bases and J lost 6, with 19 bases in between. Using reference TRBV2 and TRBJ2-7 for the parts outside the CDR3, the full variable domain is EPEVTQTPSHQVTQMGQEVILRCVPISNHLYFYWYRQILGQKVEFLVSFYNNEISEKSEIFDDQFSVERPDGSNFTLKIRSTKLEDSAMYFCASKQGSSAVEQYFGPGTRLTVT.

V usage is TRBV2 and J usage is TRBJ1-2; D is undetermined. This CDR3 is 12 amino acids long. Germline-derived CDR1 and CDR2 are SNHLY and FYNNEI. V was pared by 2 bases and J by 4 bases, with 5 bases between. As DNA, the CDR3 is TGTGCCAGCAGTGAAACGGGCTATGGCTACACCTTC. Residues: CASSETGYGYTF. Based on the CDR3 plus reference TRBV2 and TRBJ1-2, the full variable domain is EPEVTQTPSHQVTQMGQEVILRCVPISNHLYFYWYRQILGQKVEFLVSFYNNEISEKSEIFDDQFSVERPDGSNFTLKIRSTKLEDSAMYFCASSETGYGYTFGSGTRLTVV.

V is TRBV19 and J is TRBJ2-1; 8 bases fit TRBD2. Germline trimming cut 6 bases from V and 6 bases from J; bases unmatched to any gene: 10. The CDR3 runs to 15 residues. The germline gives CDR1 LNHDA, CDR2 SQIVND (reference sequence). For the CDR3, the DNA is TGTGCCAGTAGACCCCGTAGCGGGATCCCCAATGAGCAGTTCTTC. Residues: CASRPRSGIPNEQFF.

CDR3 sequence reads: CSAPSTPGTEAFF. The CDR3 nucleotides are TGCAGCGCCCCTTCAACGCCGGGGACTGAAGCTTTCTTT. V gene TRBV29-1 combines with J gene TRBJ1-1; D unresolved. The CDR3 runs 13 residues. Germline V CDR1 and CDR2: SQVTM, ANQGSEA. V lost 7 bases to trimming and J lost 5 bases, with 17 bases between them.

The chain is built from TRBV5-6 and TRBJ1-6; 8 bases line up with TRBD1. Trimming cost V 5 bases and J 10 bases; bases outside gene matches: 8. Germline V gives CDR1 SGHDT, CDR2 YYEEEE. The CDR3 extends over 14 amino acids. The CDR3 here is CASSREQGGSPLHF. CDR3 DNA sequence: TGTGCCAGCAGTAGGGAACAGGGGGGATCACCCCTCCACTTT.

This rearrangement joins TRBV28 to TRBJ2-4; D gene uncertain. The CDR3 has 15 residues. Germline V gene data show CDR1 as MDHEN and CDR2 as SYDVKM. Between the trimmed V and J ends, which lost 1 base and 0 bases, there was a span of 7 bases. This chain's CDR3 is CASSLSGLAKNIQYF. In DNA, the CDR3 is TGTGCCAGCAGTTTATCCGGTCTAGCCAAAAACATTCAGTACTTC.

The rearrangement joins TRBV12-3 or TRBV12-4 to TRBJ2-4; no clear D. Trimming removed 6 bases at V and 7 bases at J, with 10 bases between. The CDR3 is made up of 12 amino acids. The CDR3 sequence is CASRSPGNIQYF. The CDR3 DNA is TGTGCCAGCAGGTCTCCCGGGAACATTCAGTACTTC.

The CDR3: CASSLSLLDTQYF. For the CDR3, the DNA is TGTGCCAGCAGTTTATCCCTCCTGGATACGCAGTATTTT. The rearrangement joins TRBV27 to TRBJ2-3, with D unclear. The V gene's germline CDR1 is MNHEY and CDR2 SMNVEV (reference sequence). The length of the CDR3 is 13 residues. V shed 0 bases and J shed 6 bases, with 7 bases lying between them.